This record concerns one T cell receptor beta chain sequence. It lacks a known antigen. Base qualities are not at hand, and no much larger clone is one base apart. The data originate from a study of blood T cell repertoires in COVID-19 (TCRdb year 2020). A note on the overall study: Samples covering the acute and convalescent phases of COVID-19 were provided by collaborators in the United States, Italy and Spain. Nearly every sample came with metadata listing a de-identified subject ID, COVID-19 status, age in years and sex. Where available, HLA class I and class II types were taken from metadata supplied by the sample provider and were not determined by assay-based typing. The repertoires were released in a freely available public database intended as a resource for research on the immune response to SARS-CoV-2. Subjects who had been exposed to COVID-19, were actively infected with it, or had recovered from it provided the deeply sampled blood TCRbeta repertoires that made up the dataset. The material from the prospective study consisted of cDNA or gDNA derived from T cells, B-cell-depleted T cells, or PBMCs. Samples came from the ongoing ImmuneRACE study (first 160 participants) plus 1,254 subjects from 6 global collaborators. The full study reports these points: How much clinical and demographic metadata was included differed by source and by participant, and the metadata was provided uncurated.

The immunoSEQ Assay, a bias-controlled multiplex PCR, was used to amplify TCRbeta CDR3 regions from genomic DNA. Regarding the original processing steps: The number of nucleated cells in each sample was estimated from the amplification of reference gene primers within the assay. Sequence reads were collapsed and filtered to measure the absolute abundance of every unique TCRbeta CDR3 rearrangement. For each sample, productive Simpson clonality was calculated by taking the square root of Simpson's diversity index across productive rearrangements. Drawn from immuneACCESS, this table holds only the in-frame rearrangements with V and J called that TCRdb kept. Clones are partly lost; checked studies trace under half to an unresolved V gene and leave the rest unexplained. That table supplies the V and J calls and clone size; D and trimming were determined from the DNA. For this sample there are approximately 80,000 clones; around 86% appear just once. 27% of the sample comes from the top ten.

Inclusive of the bounding cysteine and phenylalanine, the CDR3 is 13 residues long. CDR3 DNA is the only sequence kept; it has 39 bases, read in frame from the first base. Via the germline V gene (reference sequence), CDR1 is LNHDA and CDR2 SQIVND. Cut back by 2 bases and 7 bases, the V and J ends lie 9 bases apart. The collaborating institutions used their own protocols to collect whole blood in K2EDTA tubes. For TCRbeta analysis, collaborators shipped samples in one of three forms: frozen whole blood, isolated PBMCs, or DNA extracted from either of those sample types. Sequenced: peripheral blood. The V and J genes are TRBV19 and TRBJ1-5; no D gene call is confident. The source of this sequence is a human donor in a cohort sampled during active COVID-19. The DNA sequence is TGTGCCAGTAGTATACCCGGTTTCCAGCCCCAGCATTTT. The resulting protein is CASSIPGFQPQHF.